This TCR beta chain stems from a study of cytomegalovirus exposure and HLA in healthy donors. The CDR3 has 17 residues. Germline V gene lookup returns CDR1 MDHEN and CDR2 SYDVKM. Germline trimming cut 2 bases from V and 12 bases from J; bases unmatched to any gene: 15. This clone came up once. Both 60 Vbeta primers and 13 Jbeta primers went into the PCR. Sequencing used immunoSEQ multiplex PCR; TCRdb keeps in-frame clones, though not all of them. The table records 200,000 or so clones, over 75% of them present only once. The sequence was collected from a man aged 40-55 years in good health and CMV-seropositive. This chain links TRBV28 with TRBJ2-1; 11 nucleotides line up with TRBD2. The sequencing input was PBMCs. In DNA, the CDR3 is TGTGCCAGCAGTTTAGGCCTACTAGCGGGGGAGATGTCGGGGCAGTTCTTC. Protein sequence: CASSLGLLAGEMSGQFF.